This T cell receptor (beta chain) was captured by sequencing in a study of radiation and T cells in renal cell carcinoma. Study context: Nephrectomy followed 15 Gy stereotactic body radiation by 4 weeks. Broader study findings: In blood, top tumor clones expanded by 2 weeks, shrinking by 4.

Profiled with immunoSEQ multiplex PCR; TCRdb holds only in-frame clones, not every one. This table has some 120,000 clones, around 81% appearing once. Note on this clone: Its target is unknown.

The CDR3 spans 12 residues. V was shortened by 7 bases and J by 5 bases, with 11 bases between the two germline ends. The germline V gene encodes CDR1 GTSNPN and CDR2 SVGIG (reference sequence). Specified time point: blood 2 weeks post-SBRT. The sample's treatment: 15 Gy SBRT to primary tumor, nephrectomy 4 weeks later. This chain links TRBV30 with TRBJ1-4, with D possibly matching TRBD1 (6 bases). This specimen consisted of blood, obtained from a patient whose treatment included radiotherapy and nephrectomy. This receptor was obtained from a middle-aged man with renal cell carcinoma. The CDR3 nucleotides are TGTGCCTTCGGACAGTCCAATGAAAAACTGTTTTTT. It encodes CAFGQSNEKLFF.